What follows are 18 T cell receptor beta chains derived from one specimen sequenced in a study of control samples from healthy donors and cancer patients. Some clones are missing from TCRdb's copy, which holds only in-frame ones; the method was immunoSEQ multiplex PCR. This sample has around 55,000 clones, with approximately 94% found just once. The material sequenced was blood. The receptors originated from a woman younger than 30 in good health.

This chain connects TRBV27 to TRBJ1-2; 9 positions agree with TRBD1. The junction had 10 bases not matched to a gene; V was cut back by 6 bases and J by 8 bases. The V gene's germline CDR1 is MNHEY and CDR2 SMNVEV (reference sequence). There are 14 residues in the CDR3. The CDR3: CASSPQGALGGYTF. For the CDR3, the DNA is TGTGCCAGCAGCCCACAGGGGGCACTGGGGGGCTACACCTTC.

This sequence joins TRBV2 and TRBJ1-5, with D perhaps TRBD1 (5 bases). V was pared by 3 bases and J by 6 bases, with 9 bases between. Germline V gene data show CDR1 as SNHLY and CDR2 as FYNNEI. The CDR3 contains 13 residues. The chain's CDR3 is CASSEGESQPQHF. The CDR3 nucleotides read TGTGCCAGCAGTGAGGGGGAATCTCAGCCCCAGCATTTT.

V usage is TRBV15 and J usage is TRBJ2-3; D perhaps matches TRBD1 (6 bases). The CDR3 loop spans 14 amino acids. Deletions cut 1 base from V and 3 bases from J, with 8 bases between. Looked up from germline, CDR1 is LNHNV and CDR2 is YYDKDF (reference sequence). CDR3 DNA: TGTGCCACCAGCAGAGGGACAGAGACAGATACGCAGTATTTT. Protein sequence: CATSRGTETDTQYF.

The chain combines TRBV3-1 (or the pseudogene TRBV3-2) with TRBJ1-5, with TRBD1 identical over 9 bases. This CDR3 spans 15 amino acids. Looked up from germline, CDR1 is LGHDT and CDR2 is YNNKEL (reference sequence). V dropped 4 bases and J dropped 6; count of bases not matched to a gene: 7. CDR3 nucleotide sequence: TGTGCCAGCAGCCGGGGACAGGGAGGGGGTCAGCCCCAGCATTTT. Its translation is CASSRGQGGGQPQHF.

The rearrangement uses TRBV28 and TRBJ2-7, with D tentatively TRBD2 (5 bases). The length of the CDR3 is 15 residues. Deletions cut 5 bases from V and 3 bases from J, with 17 bases between. The germline CDR1 and CDR2 sequences are MDHEN and SYDVKM. The CDR3 sequence is CASSGLSLGNYEQYF. The CDR3 DNA is TGTGCCAGCAGTGGACTGTCCTTGGGGAACTACGAGCAGTACTTC.

The chain has TRBV7-3 and TRBJ2-3, with D perhaps given as TRBD1 or TRBD2 (5 bases each). V was trimmed by 5 bases and J by 2 bases, leaving 11 bases between them. The length of the CDR3 is 14 residues. Germline V gene sequence: CDR1 SGHTA, CDR2 FQGTGA. This chain's CDR3 is CASSKAGATDTQYF. For the CDR3, the DNA is TGTGCCAGCAGCAAGGCCGGGGCCACAGATACGCAGTATTTT.

The chain employs TRBV5-5 and TRBJ1-3, with D perhaps matching TRBD1 (6 bases). The germline CDR1 and CDR2 sequences are SGHKS and YYEKEE (reference sequence). The CDR3 extends over 15 amino acids. V dropped 0 bases and J dropped 0 bases, with 7 bases sitting between them. CDR3 sequence reads: CASSLEGGSGNTIYF. The CDR3 coding sequence is TGTGCCAGCAGCTTGGAAGGGGGCTCTGGAAACACCATATATTTT.

This chain connects TRBV19 to TRBJ2-2, with TRBD2 as a possible D gene (6 bases). Trimming cost V 5 bases and J 1 base, with 11 bases left between them. Germline V gene data show CDR1 as LNHDA and CDR2 as SQIVND (reference sequence). CDR3 length: 15 residues. The DNA of the CDR3 is TGTGCCAGTAGTGTTTCGGGACTGAACACCGGGGAGCTGTTTTTT. This codes for CASSVSGLNTGELFF.

The rearrangement joins TRBV10-2 to TRBJ2-7, with 7 nucleotides matching TRBD2. Germline assignment: CDR1 WSHSY and CDR2 SAAADI. The V and J ends lost 0 bases and 2 bases, in that order; junction bases with no gene match: 4. The CDR3 sequence is 15 residues long. CDR3 region: CASSESNRGAYEQYF. In nucleotides, the CDR3 is TGCGCCAGCAGTGAGTCGAACCGGGGGGCCTACGAGCAGTACTTC.

This chain links TRBV7-8 with TRBJ2-5; the D is unclear. The germline gives CDR1 SGHVS, CDR2 FQNEAQ. V lost 3 bases to trimming and J lost 5 bases, with 13 bases between them. The CDR3 is 14 amino acids. CDR3 in amino acids: CASSFHGLSETQYF. The CDR3 DNA reads TGTGCCAGCAGCTTCCACGGTTTGTCGGAGACCCAGTACTTC.

This chain joins TRBV7-9 and TRBJ1-2; D uncertain. The CDR3 runs to 16 residues. Germline-derived CDR1 and CDR2 are SEHNR and FQNEAQ (reference sequence). Trimming cost V 4 bases and J 6 bases, with 21 bases left between them. The chain's CDR3 is CASSSYGISESDGYTF. The CDR3 region has the DNA TGTGCCAGCAGCTCCTACGGCATCTCCGAATCTGATGGCTACACCTTC.

This sequence joins TRBV2 and TRBJ1-3, with D possibly being TRBD1 (5 bases). V shed 10 bases and J shed 3 bases, with 10 bases lying between them. The CDR3 consists of 12 residues. The V gene's germline CDR1 is SNHLY and CDR2 FYNNEI. The CDR3 loop reads CATPGFGNTIYF. Written as DNA, the CDR3 is TGTGCCACCCCAGGGTTTGGAAACACCATATATTTT.

This chain uses TRBV27 with TRBJ2-7; TRBD2 matches at 8 bases. V trimming: 2 bases; J trimming: 6 bases; junction bases outside the gene matches: 6. The CDR3 totals 14 residues. Germline V CDR1 and CDR2: MNHEY, SMNVEV (reference sequence). CDR3 in DNA: TGTGCCAGCAGTTTAGGGCTAGCGGGCTCCGAGCAGTACTTC. Translating it yields CASSLGLAGSEQYF.

This clone has only one observation. This chain links TRBV7-8 with TRBJ1-5, with unresolved D. The V and J ends lost 3 bases and 0 bases respectively, with 12 bases between them. This CDR3 comprises 16 residues. The germline CDR1 and CDR2 sequences are SGHVS and FQNEAQ. The CDR3 protein is CASSFWADYSNQPQHF. The CDR3 DNA sequence: TGTGCCAGCAGCTTTTGGGCGGATTATAGCAATCAGCCCCAGCATTTT.

The chain recombines TRBV5-8 with TRBJ1-2, with no clear D. The V and J ends lost 2 bases and 3 bases respectively, with 8 bases between them. This CDR3 is 13 amino acids long. CDR1 and CDR2 (germline): SGHTS, YDEGEE. Here the CDR3 reads CASSFLVYYGYTF. CDR3 DNA sequence: TGTGCCAGCAGCTTTCTGGTTTACTATGGCTACACCTTC.

This chain connects TRBV10-1 to TRBJ2-2; 12 positions agree with TRBD2. Germline trimming cut 1 base from V and 1 base from J; bases unmatched to any gene: 7. The CDR3 totals 19 residues. Germline values: CDR1 WNHNN, CDR2 SYGVQD (reference sequence). This CDR3 reads CASSECGTSGFLNTGELFF. Here the CDR3 DNA reads TGCGCCAGCAGTGAGTGCGGGACTAGCGGGTTCTTGAACACCGGGGAGCTGTTTTTT.

The chain uses TRBV27 and TRBJ1-1; no reliable D call. V lost 2 bases and J 3 bases, leaving 16 bases between the germline ends. The CDR3 is 16 residues long. The germline V gene encodes CDR1 MNHEY and CDR2 SMNVEV (reference sequence). DNA of the CDR3: TGTGCCAGCAGTTTAGGTCCCTATTTGCGGGACACTGAAGCTTTCTTT. Translation: CASSLGPYLRDTEAFF.

V is TRBV12-1 and J is TRBJ2-7. TRBV12-1 is given as a pseudogene. The CDR3 consists of 12 residues. Here the CDR3 reads CASTHPSYEQYF. Written as DNA, the CDR3 is TGTGCCAGCACCCACCCGTCCTACGAGCAGTACTTC.